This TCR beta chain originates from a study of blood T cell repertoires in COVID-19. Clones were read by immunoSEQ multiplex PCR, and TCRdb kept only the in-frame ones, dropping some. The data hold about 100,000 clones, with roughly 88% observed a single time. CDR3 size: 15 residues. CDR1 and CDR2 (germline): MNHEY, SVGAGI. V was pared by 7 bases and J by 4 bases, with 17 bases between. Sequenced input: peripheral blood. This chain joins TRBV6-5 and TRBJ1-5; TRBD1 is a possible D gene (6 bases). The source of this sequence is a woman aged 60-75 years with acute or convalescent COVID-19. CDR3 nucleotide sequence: TGTGCCAGCACCGAGGGGCAGGGGAATAATCAGCCCCAGCATTTT. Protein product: CASTEGQGNNQPQHF.